There are a few counts of the clone carrying this T cell receptor (beta chain). This entry comes from a study of T cells after yellow fever vaccination. Germline V gene lookup returns CDR1 MNHEY and CDR2 SMNVEV (reference sequence). This CDR3 has 13 amino acids. V shed 7 bases and J 5 bases; nucleotides not matched to a gene: 4. Using its own MiXCR run on the 5' RACE reads, TCRdb lists one record per CDR3 protein. There are just under 600,000 distinct CDR3 sequences in the sample; roughly 14% occur only once, and roughly 13% lies in the top ten. The receptor's source is a man under 40 who received the YFV17D yellow fever vaccine. J is TRBJ1-4 and V is TRBV27, with TRBD1 matching over 7 bases. Sample: PBMCs, taken on the day of the yellow fever booster vaccination. CDR3 coding DNA: TGTGCCAGCAAAGGGGGCCGGAATGAAAAACTGTTTTTT. Its protein product is CASKGGRNEKLFF.